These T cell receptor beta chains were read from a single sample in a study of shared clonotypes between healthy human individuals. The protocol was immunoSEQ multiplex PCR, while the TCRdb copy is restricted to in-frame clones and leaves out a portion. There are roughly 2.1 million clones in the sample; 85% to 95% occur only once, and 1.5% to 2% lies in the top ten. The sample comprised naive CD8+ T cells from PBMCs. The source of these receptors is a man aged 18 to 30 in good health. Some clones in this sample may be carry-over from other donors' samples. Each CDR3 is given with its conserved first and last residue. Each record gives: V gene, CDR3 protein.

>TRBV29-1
CSVDWANTGELFF
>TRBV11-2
CASNNQVGGQETQYF
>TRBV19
CASTGQALVYGYTF
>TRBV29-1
CSVEDRISYGYTF
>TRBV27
CASSHRATNEKLFF
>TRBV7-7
CASSPLIAPGSYGYTF
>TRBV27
CASSLLGTSGIVYEQYF
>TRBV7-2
CASSSNAGSNTGELFF
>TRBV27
CASSSTVNEQFF
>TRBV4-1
CASSLGTGIVAGELFF
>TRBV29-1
CSVARTSGRQETQYF